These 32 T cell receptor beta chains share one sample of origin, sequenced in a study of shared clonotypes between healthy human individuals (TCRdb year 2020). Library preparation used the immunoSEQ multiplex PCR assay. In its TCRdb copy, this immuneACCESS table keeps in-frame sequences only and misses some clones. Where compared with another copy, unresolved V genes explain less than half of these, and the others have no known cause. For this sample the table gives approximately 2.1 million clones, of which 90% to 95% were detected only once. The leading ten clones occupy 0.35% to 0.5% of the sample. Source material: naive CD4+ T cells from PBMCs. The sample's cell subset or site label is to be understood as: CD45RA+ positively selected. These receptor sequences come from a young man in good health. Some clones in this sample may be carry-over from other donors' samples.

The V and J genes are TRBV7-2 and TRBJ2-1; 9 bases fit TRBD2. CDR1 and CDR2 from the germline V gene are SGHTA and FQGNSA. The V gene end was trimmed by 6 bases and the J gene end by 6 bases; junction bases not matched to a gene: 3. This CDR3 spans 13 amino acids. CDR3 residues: CASRVAGANEQFF. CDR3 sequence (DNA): TGTGCCAGCAGAGTAGCGGGGGCCAATGAGCAGTTCTTC.

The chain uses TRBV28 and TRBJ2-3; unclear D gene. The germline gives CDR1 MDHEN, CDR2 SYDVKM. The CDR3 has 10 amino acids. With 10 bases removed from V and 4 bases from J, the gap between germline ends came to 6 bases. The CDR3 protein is CAIVADTQYF. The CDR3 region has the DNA TGTGCCATCGTTGCAGATACGCAGTATTTT.

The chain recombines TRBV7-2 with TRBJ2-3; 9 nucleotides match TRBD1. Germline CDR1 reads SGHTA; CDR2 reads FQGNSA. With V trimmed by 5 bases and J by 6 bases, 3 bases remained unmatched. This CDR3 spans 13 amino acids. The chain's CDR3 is CASSEGQGDTQYF. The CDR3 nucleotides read TGTGCCAGCAGCGAAGGACAGGGGGATACGCAGTATTTT.

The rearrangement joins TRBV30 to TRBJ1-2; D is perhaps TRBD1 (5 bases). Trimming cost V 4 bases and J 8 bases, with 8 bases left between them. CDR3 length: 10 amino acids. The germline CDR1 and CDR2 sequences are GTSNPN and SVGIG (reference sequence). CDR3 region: CAWIGGGYTF. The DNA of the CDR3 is TGTGCCTGGATCGGGGGAGGCTACACCTTC.

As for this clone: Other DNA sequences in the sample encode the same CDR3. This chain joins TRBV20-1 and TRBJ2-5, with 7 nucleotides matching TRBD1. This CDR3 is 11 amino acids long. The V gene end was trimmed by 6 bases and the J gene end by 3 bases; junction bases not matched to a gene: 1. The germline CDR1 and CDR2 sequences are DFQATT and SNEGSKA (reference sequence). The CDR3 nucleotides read TGCAGTGCCCAGGGGGAAGAGACCCAGTACTTC. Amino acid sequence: CSAQGEETQYF.

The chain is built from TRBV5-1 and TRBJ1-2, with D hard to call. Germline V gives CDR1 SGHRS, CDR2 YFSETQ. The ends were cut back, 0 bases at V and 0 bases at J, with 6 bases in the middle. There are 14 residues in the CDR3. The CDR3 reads CASSLGYANYGYTF. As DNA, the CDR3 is TGCGCCAGCAGCTTGGGTTACGCTAACTATGGCTACACCTTC.

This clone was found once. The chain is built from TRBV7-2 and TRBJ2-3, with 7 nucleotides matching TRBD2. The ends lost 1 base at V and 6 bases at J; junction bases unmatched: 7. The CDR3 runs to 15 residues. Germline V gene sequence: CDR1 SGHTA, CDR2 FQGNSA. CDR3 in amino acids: CASSLVREDTDTQYF. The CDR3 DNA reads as TGTGCCAGCAGCTTAGTACGGGAGGATACGGATACGCAGTATTTT.

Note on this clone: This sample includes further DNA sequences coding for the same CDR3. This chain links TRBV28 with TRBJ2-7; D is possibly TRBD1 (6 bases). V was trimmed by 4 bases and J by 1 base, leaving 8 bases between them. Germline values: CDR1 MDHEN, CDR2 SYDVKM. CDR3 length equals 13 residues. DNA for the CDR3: TGTGCCAGCAGTTCAGGGGCATCCTACGAGCAGTACTTC. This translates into CASSSGASYEQYF.

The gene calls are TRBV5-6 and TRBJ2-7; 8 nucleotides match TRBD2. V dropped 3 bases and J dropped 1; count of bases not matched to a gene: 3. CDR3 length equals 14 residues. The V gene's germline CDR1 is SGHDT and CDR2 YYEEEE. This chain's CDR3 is CASSSIAGSYEQYF. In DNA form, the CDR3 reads TGTGCCAGCAGCTCAATAGCGGGATCCTACGAGCAGTACTTC.

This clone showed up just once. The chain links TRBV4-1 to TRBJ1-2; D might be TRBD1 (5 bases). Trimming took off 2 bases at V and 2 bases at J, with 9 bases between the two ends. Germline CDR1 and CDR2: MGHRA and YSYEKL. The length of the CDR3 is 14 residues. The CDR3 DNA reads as TGCGCCAGCAGCCAACAGGGACGGAACTATGGCTACACCTTC. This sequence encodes CASSQQGRNYGYTF.

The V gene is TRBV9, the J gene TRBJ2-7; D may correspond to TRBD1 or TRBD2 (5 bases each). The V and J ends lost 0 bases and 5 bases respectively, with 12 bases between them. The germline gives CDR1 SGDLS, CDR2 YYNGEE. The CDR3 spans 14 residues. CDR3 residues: CASSVAPGPHEQYF. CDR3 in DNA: TGTGCCAGCAGCGTAGCACCGGGACCCCACGAGCAGTACTTC.

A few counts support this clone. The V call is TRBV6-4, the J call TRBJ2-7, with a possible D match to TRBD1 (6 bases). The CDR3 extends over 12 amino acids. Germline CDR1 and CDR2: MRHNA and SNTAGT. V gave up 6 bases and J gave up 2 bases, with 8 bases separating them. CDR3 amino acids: CASRRDTYEQYF. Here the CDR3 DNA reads TGTGCCAGCAGGAGGGACACCTACGAGCAGTACTTC.

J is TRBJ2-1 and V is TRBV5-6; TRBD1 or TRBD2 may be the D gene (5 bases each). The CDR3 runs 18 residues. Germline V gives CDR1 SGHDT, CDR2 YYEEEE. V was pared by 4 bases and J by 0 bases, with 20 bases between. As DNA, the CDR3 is TGTGCCAGCAGCCCTAGAGGACGGGGCGCGAGCTCCTACAATGAGCAGTTCTTC. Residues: CASSPRGRGASSYNEQFF.

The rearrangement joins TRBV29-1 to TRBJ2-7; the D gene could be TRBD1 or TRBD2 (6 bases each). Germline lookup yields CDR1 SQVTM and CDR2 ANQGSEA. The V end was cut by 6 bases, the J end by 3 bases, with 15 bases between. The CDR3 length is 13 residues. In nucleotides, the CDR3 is TGCAGCGTAACACCGGGGGCCCACTACGAGCAGTACTTC. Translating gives CSVTPGAHYEQYF.

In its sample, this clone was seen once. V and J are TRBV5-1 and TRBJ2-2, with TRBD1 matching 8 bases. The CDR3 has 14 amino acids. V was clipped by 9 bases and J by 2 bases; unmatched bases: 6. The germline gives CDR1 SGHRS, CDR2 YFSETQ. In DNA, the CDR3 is TGCGCCACCGGGACAGGCGCTAACACCGGGGAGCTGTTTTTT. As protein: CATGTGANTGELFF.

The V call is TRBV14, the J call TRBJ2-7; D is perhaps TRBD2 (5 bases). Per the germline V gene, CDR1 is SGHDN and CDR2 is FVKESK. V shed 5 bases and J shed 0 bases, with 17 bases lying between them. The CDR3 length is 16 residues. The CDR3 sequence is CASSEGRTPLSYEQYF. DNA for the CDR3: TGTGCCAGCAGCGAGGGTCGGACTCCCCTCTCCTACGAGCAGTACTTC. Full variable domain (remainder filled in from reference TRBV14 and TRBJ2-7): EAGVTQFPSHSVIEKGQTVTLRCDPISGHDNLYWYRRVMGKEIKFLLHFVKESKQDESGMPNNRFLAERTGGTYSTLKVQPAELEDSGVYFCASSEGRTPLSYEQYFGPGTRLTVT.

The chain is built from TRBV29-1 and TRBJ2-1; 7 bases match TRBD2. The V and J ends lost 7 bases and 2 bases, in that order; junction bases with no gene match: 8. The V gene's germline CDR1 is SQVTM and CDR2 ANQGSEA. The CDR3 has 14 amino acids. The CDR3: CSGFNGRPYNEQFF. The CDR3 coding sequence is TGCAGCGGATTTAACGGGAGGCCCTACAATGAGCAGTTCTTC.

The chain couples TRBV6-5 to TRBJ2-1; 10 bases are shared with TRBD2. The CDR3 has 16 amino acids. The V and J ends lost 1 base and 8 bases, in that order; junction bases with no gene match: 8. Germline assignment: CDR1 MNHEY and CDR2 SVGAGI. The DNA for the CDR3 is TGTGCCAGCAGTTACTGGGCTAGCGGGAGTAGAGATGAGCAGTTCTTC. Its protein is CASSYWASGSRDEQFF.

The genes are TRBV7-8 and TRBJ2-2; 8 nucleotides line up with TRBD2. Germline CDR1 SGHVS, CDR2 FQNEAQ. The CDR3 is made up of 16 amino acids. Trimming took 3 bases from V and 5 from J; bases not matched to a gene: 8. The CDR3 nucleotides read TGTGCCAGCAGCTTGGAAGCGGGAGTATCAACCGGGGAGCTGTTTTTT. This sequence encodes CASSLEAGVSTGELFF.

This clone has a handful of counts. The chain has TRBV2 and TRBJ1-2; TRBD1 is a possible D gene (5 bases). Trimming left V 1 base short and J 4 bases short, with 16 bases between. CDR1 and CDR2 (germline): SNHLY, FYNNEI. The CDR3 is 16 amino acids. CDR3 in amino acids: CASSEGRVPSSYGYTF. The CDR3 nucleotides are TGTGCCAGCAGTGAAGGCAGGGTACCCTCTAGCTATGGCTACACCTTC.

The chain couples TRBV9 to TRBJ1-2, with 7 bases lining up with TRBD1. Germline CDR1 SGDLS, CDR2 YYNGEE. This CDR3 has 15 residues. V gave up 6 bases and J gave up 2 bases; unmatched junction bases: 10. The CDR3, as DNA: TGTGCCAGCACCGCTTCAGGGGGGGGAAACTATGGCTACACCTTC. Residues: CASTASGGGNYGYTF.

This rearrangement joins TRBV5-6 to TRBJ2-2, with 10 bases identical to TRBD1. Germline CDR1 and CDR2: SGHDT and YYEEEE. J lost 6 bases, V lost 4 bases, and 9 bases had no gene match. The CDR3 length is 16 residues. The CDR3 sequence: CASSLRQGARSGELFF. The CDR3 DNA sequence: TGTGCCAGCAGCCTCAGACAGGGGGCGCGATCCGGGGAGCTGTTTTTT.

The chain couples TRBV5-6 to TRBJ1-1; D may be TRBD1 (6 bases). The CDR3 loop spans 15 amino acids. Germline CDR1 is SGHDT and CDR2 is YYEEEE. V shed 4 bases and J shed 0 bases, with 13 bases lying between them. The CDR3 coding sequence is TGTGCCAGCAGCAGCAGGACAGTGATGAACACTGAAGCTTTCTTT. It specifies CASSSRTVMNTEAFF.

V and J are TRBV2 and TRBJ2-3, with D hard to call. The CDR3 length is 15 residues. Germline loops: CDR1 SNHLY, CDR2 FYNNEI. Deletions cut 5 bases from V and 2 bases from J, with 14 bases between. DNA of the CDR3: TGTGCCAGCAGTCGAATAGACACTTACACAGATACGCAGTATTTT. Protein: CASSRIDTYTDTQYF.

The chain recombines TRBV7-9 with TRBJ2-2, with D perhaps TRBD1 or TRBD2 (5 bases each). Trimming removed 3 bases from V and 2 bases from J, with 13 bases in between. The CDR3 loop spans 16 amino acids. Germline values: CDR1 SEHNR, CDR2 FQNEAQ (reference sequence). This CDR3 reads CASSLLGTGNTGELFF. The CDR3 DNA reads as TGTGCCAGCAGCTTGCTCGGGACGGGTAACACCGGGGAGCTGTTTTTT.

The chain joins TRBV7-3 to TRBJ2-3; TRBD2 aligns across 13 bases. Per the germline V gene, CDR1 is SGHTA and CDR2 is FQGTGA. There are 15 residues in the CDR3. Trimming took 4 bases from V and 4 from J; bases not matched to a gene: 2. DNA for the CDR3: TGTGCCAGCAGCTCGGGACTAGCGGGATCAGATACGCAGTATTTT. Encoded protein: CASSSGLAGSDTQYF.

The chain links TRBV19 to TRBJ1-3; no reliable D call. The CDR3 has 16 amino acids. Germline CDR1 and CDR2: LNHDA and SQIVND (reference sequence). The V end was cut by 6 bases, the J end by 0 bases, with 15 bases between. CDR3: CASSPGRPYSGNTIYF. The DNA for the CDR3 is TGTGCCAGTAGCCCCGGGAGGCCCTACTCTGGAAACACCATATATTTT.

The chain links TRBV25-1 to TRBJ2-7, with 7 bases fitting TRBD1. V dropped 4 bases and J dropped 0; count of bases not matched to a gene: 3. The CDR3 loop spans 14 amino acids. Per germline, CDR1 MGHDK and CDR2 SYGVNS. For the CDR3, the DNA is TGTGCCAGCAGTGCTACAGGGGCCTCCTACGAGCAGTACTTC. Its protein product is CASSATGASYEQYF.

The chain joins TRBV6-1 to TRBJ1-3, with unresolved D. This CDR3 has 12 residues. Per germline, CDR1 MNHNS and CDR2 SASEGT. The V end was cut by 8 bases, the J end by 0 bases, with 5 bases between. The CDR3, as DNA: TGTGCCAGCCAGAGCTCTGGAAACACCATATATTTT. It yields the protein CASQSSGNTIYF.

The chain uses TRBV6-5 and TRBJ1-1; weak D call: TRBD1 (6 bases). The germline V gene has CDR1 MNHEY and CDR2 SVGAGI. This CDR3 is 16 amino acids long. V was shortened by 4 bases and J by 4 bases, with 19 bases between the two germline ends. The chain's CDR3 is CASSSTAGHHLTEAFF. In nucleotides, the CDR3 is TGTGCCAGCAGTTCGACGGCGGGACACCACCTCACTGAAGCTTTCTTT.

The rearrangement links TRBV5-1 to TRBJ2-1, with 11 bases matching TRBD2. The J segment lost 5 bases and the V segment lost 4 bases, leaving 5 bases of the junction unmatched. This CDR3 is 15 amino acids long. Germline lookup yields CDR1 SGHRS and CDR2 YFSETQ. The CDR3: CASSLTSGRDNEQFF. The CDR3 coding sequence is TGCGCCAGCAGCCTCACTAGCGGGAGAGACAATGAGCAGTTCTTC.

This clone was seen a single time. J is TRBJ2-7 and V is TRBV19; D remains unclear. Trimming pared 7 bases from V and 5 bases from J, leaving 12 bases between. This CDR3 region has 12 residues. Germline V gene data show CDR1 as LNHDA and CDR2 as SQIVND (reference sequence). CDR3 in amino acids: CASKGGRDEQYF. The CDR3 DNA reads TGTGCCAGTAAAGGTGGTCGGGACGAGCAGTACTTC. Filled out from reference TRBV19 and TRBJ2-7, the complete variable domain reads DGGITQSPKYLFRKEGQNVTLSCEQNLNHDAMYWYRQDPGQGLRLIYYSQIVNDFQKGDIAEGYSVSREKKESFPLTVTSAQKNPTAFYLCASKGGRDEQYFGPGTRLTVT.